These 14 T cell receptor beta chains share one sample of origin, sequenced in a study of T cell responses to AZD1222 COVID-19 vaccine. Produced via immunoSEQ multiplex PCR; TCRdb's table is partial and in-frame only. The table lists over 130,000 clones, around 94% of them singletons. Sequencing was performed on peripheral blood, taken 28 days after the second AZD1222 dose. All receptors come from an adult who received the AZD1222 COVID-19 vaccine.

Remarks on this clone: The same CDR3 is also encoded by other DNA sequences in this sample. This rearrangement joins TRBV7-9 to TRBJ1-4; no definite D call. CDR3 length equals 12 residues. Germline CDR1 and CDR2: SEHNR and FQNEAQ (reference sequence). The V end lost 1 base, the J end lost 7 bases, and 4 bases lay between the germline ends. For the CDR3, the DNA is TGTGCCAGCAGCTTAGGGGGTGAAAAACTGTTTTTT. It specifies CASSLGGEKLFF. The full variable domain, completed using reference TRBV7-9 and TRBJ1-4, is DTGVSQNPRHKITKRGQNVTFRCDPISEHNRLYWYRQTLGQGPEFLTYFQNEAQLEKSRLLSDRFSAERPKGSFSTLEIQRTEQGDSAMYLCASSLGGEKLFFGSGTQLSVL.

This chain joins TRBV5-1 and TRBJ1-2; D is unresolved. The germline V gene has CDR1 SGHRS and CDR2 YFSETQ. Trimming took off 0 bases at V and 0 bases at J, with 6 bases between the two ends. The CDR3 runs 14 residues. CDR3 nucleotides: TGCGCCAGCAGCTTGGCCCGGGCTAACTATGGCTACACCTTC. Its translation: CASSLARANYGYTF. The whole variable domain, filled in from reference TRBV5-1 and TRBJ1-2, reads KAGVTQTPRYLIKTRGQQVTLSCSPISGHRSVSWYQQTPGQGLQFLFEYFSETQRNKGNFPGRFSGRQFSNSRSEMNVSTLELGDSALYLCASSLARANYGYTFGSGTRLTVV.

The chain uses TRBV28 and TRBJ1-2; perhaps TRBD1 as D (5 bases). The CDR3 loop spans 17 amino acids. V was clipped by 2 bases and J by 0 bases, with 16 bases between them. Germline CDR1 reads MDHEN; CDR2 reads SYDVKM. CDR3 residues: CASSLAGTGLSNYGYTF. CDR3 coding DNA: TGTGCCAGCAGTTTAGCAGGAACAGGACTATCTAACTATGGCTACACCTTC.

This clone has just a few counts. The chain joins TRBV28 to TRBJ1-5; the D is unclear. The CDR3 extends over 14 amino acids. The V and J ends lost 6 bases and 0 bases respectively, with 9 bases between them. Germline lookup yields CDR1 MDHEN and CDR2 SYDVKM. CDR3 amino acids: CASRPLYSNQPQHF. The DNA of the CDR3 is TGTGCCAGCAGGCCCCTTTATAGCAATCAGCCCCAGCATTTT.

For the CDR3, the DNA is TGCGCCAGCAGCCGCGGGACAGGGACTTTTGGGGCCAACGTCCTGACTTTC. This translates into CASSRGTGTFGANVLTF. The chain uses TRBV5-1 and TRBJ2-6; 9 bases map to TRBD1. Per germline, CDR1 SGHRS and CDR2 YFSETQ. The J segment lost 3 bases and the V segment lost 4 bases, leaving 8 bases of the junction unmatched. The CDR3 totals 17 residues.

The V gene is TRBV5-1, the J gene TRBJ2-2; 9 nucleotides line up with TRBD1. Germline V gene data show CDR1 as SGHRS and CDR2 as YFSETQ. There are 15 residues in the CDR3. V shed 4 bases, J shed 5 bases, and the junction held 6 bases outside the gene matches. The CDR3 here is CASSGGTGRTGELFF. The CDR3 bases are TGCGCCAGCAGCGGCGGGACAGGGAGGACCGGGGAGCTGTTTTTT.

The rearrangement links TRBV27 to TRBJ2-6, with 7 bases fitting TRBD1. This CDR3 has 17 amino acids. The J segment lost 2 bases and the V segment lost 1 base, leaving 5 bases of the junction unmatched. CDR1 MNHEY and CDR2 SMNVEV come from the germline V gene (reference sequence). Here the CDR3 DNA reads TGTGCCAGCAGTTTATTAAGGGGGACAGCTGGGGCCAACGTCCTGACTTTC. It yields the protein CASSLLRGTAGANVLTF.

The V and J genes are TRBV10-3 and TRBJ2-1, with D perhaps matching TRBD1 or TRBD2 (5 bases each). Germline V gene lookup returns CDR1 ENHRY and CDR2 SYGVKD. The CDR3 has 12 amino acids. V was clipped by 3 bases and J by 7 bases, with 7 bases between them. CDR3 DNA sequence: TGTGCCATCAGTGATGGGGGAAATGAGCAGTTCTTC. This gives the protein CAISDGGNEQFF.

The V call is TRBV4-3, the J call TRBJ1-2; possibly TRBD1 for D (6 bases). Trimming shortened V by 4 bases and J by 3 bases, and 18 bases separated the two germline ends. The germline CDR1 and CDR2 sequences are LGHNA and YSLEER. The CDR3 sequence is 16 residues long. The CDR3, as DNA: TGCGCCAGCAGCCCCTGGATGGGGGCAGCGCACTATGGCTACACCTTC. Amino acid sequence: CASSPWMGAAHYGYTF.

The chain employs TRBV19 and TRBJ2-1; possibly TRBD1 for D (7 bases). V was clipped by 7 bases and J by 6 bases, with 16 bases between them. CDR3 length equals 14 residues. CDR1 is LNHDA and CDR2 is SQIVND in the germline V gene (reference sequence). CDR3 sequence reads: CASKSPGGGNEQFF. The CDR3 DNA sequence: TGTGCCAGTAAGTCGCCAGGGGGAGGCAATGAGCAGTTCTTC.

The rearrangement joins TRBV19 to TRBJ1-2, with no clear D. V lost 3 bases and J 6 bases, leaving 17 bases between the germline ends. The V gene's germline CDR1 is LNHDA and CDR2 SQIVND (reference sequence). The CDR3 totals 15 residues. DNA of the CDR3: TGTGCCAGTAGTATGAGTGCCCTTAGGAGGGATGGCTACACCTTC. It is translated as CASSMSALRRDGYTF. Combining the CDR3 with reference TRBV19 and TRBJ1-2 gives the whole variable domain DGGITQSPKYLFRKEGQNVTLSCEQNLNHDAMYWYRQDPGQGLRLIYYSQIVNDFQKGDIAEGYSVSREKKESFPLTVTSAQKNPTAFYLCASSMSALRRDGYTFGSGTRLTVV.

This chain uses TRBV9 with TRBJ2-1; 8 bases match TRBD2. The junction had 7 bases not matched to a gene; V was cut back by 4 bases and J by 7 bases. The germline CDR1 and CDR2 sequences are SGDLS and YYNGEE. The CDR3 runs to 14 residues. CDR3 coding DNA: TGTGCCAGCAGCCGGAGCGGGAGCACGAATGAGCAGTTCTTC. It is translated as CASSRSGSTNEQFF. The variable domain in full, with the rest retrieved from reference TRBV9 and TRBJ2-1, is DSGVTQTPKHLITATGQRVTLRCSPRSGDLSVYWYQQSLDQGLQFLIQYYNGEERAKGNILERFSAQQFPDLHSELNLSSLELGDSALYFCASSRSGSTNEQFFGPGTRLTVL.

This clone was counted a single time. This sequence joins TRBV4-2 and TRBJ2-5; 8 bases align to TRBD2. CDR3 size: 16 residues. Per germline, CDR1 LGHNA and CDR2 YNFKEQ. V shed 0 bases and J 1 base; nucleotides not matched to a gene: 4. This CDR3 is CASSQDRTSGQETQYF. CDR3 nucleotides: TGTGCCAGCAGCCAAGATCGCACTAGCGGCCAAGAGACCCAGTACTTC.

The chain has TRBV27 and TRBJ1-2; 7 bases match TRBD1. V was clipped by 2 bases and J by 5 bases; unmatched bases: 5. The CDR3 contains 14 residues. The germline gives CDR1 MNHEY, CDR2 SMNVEV (reference sequence). CDR3 amino acids: CASSLRSRGYGYTF. The CDR3 nucleotides are TGTGCCAGCAGTTTAAGGTCCAGGGGGTATGGCTACACCTTC.